The 5 T cell receptor beta chains presented below share a single source sample, sequenced in a study of radiotherapy plus CTLA-4 blockade in lung cancer. Sequencing used immunoSEQ multiplex PCR; TCRdb keeps in-frame clones, though not all of them. The repertoire has roughly 97,000 clones, approximately 75% of them found once; the top ten carry around 2.8%. This specimen consisted of peripheral blood, obtained from a patient treated with radiotherapy plus ipilimumab. These receptors all come from a human donor with non-small cell lung cancer who had a partial response to radiotherapy plus ipilimumab. Some clones in this sample may be carry-over from other donors' samples.

The gene calls are TRBV28 and TRBJ1-6; a weak D match, TRBD1 (6 bases). V was cut by 6 bases and J by 10 bases, with 13 bases left in between. Per the germline V gene, CDR1 is MDHEN and CDR2 is SYDVKM. The CDR3 sequence is 13 residues long. CDR3 region: CASRRQAGSPLHF. The CDR3 bases are TGTGCCAGCAGACGACAGGCTGGGTCACCCCTCCACTTT. Variable domain in full (rest from reference TRBV28 and TRBJ1-6): DVKVTQSSRYLVKRTGEKVFLECVQDMDHENMFWYRQDPGLGLRLIYFSYDVKMKEKGDIPEGYSVSREKKERFSLILESASTNQTSMYLCASRRQAGSPLHFGNGTRLTVT.

The rearrangement uses TRBV19 and TRBJ1-3; D call uncertain. CDR1 LNHDA and CDR2 SQIVND come from the germline V gene (reference sequence). Trimming left V 3 bases short and J 0 bases short, with 15 bases between. CDR3 length: 17 residues. CDR3 nucleotides: TGTGCCAGTAGTATCGTAGGCCGTCGGAGCTCTGGAAACACCATATATTTT. This gives the protein CASSIVGRRSSGNTIYF. Variable domain in full (rest from reference TRBV19 and TRBJ1-3): DGGITQSPKYLFRKEGQNVTLSCEQNLNHDAMYWYRQDPGQGLRLIYYSQIVNDFQKGDIAEGYSVSREKKESFPLTVTSAQKNPTAFYLCASSIVGRRSSGNTIYFGEGSWLTVV.

This clone was seen just once. The rearrangement uses TRBV6-5 and TRBJ2-2, with TRBD2 as a possible D gene (6 bases). Germline lookup yields CDR1 MNHEY and CDR2 SVGAGI. CDR3 size: 11 residues. V lost 6 bases and J 7 bases, leaving 6 bases between the germline ends. The CDR3 DNA follows: TGTGCCAGCAGGGGGGGCGGGGAGCTGTTTTTT. Translated, it gives CASRGGGELFF.

This clone occurred once. The chain couples TRBV5-4 to TRBJ2-5; 9 bases match TRBD2. CDR3 length equals 15 residues. V was clipped by 1 base and J by 1 base; unmatched bases: 2. Germline lookup yields CDR1 SGHNT and CDR2 YYREEE (reference sequence). CDR3 loop: CASSLPSGTQETQYF. For the CDR3, the DNA is TGTGCCAGCAGCTTGCCTAGCGGGACCCAAGAGACCCAGTACTTC.

V is TRBV9 and J is TRBJ2-1, with D maybe TRBD2 (7 bases). Germline CDR1 reads SGDLS; CDR2 reads YYNGEE. This CDR3 has 15 residues. Trimming shortened V by 0 bases and J by 4 bases, and 11 bases separated the two germline ends. In DNA, the CDR3 is TGTGCCAGCAGCGTAGCGGCGGGGGCATACAATGAGCAGTTCTTC. Translation: CASSVAAGAYNEQFF.